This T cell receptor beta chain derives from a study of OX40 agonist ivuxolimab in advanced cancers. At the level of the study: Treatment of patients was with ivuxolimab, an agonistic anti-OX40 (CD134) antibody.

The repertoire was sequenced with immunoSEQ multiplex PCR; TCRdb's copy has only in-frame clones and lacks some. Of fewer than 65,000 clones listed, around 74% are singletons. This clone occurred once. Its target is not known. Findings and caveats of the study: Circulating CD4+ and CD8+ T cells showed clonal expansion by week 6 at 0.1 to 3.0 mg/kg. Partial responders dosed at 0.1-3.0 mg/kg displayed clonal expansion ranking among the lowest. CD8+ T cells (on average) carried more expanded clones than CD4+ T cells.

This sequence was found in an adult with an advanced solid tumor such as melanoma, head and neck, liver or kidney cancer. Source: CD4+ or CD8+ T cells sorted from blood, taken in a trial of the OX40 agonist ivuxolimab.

The CDR3 protein is CASSPPGPGEKLFF. DNA of the CDR3: TGTGCCAGCAGCCCCCCGGGGCCGGGGGAAAAACTGTTTTTT. The genes are TRBV5-4 and TRBJ1-4; tentatively, D is TRBD1 (5 bases). Germline loops: CDR1 SGHNT, CDR2 YYREEE (reference sequence). CDR3 length equals 14 residues. The ends were cut back, 4 bases at V and 8 bases at J, with 15 bases in the middle.